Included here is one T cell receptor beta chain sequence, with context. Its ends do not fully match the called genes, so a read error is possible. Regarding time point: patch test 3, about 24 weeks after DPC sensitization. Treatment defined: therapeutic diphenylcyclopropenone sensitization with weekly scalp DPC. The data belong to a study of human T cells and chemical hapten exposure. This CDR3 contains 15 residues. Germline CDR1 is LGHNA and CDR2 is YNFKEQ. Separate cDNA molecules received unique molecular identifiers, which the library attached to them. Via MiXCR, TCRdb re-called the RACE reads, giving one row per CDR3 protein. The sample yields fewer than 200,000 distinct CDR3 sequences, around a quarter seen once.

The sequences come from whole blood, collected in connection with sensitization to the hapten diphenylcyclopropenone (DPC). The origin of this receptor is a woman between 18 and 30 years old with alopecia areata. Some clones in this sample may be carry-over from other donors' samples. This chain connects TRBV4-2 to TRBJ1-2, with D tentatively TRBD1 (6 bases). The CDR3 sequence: CASSKEPDSLRGYTF. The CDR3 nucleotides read TGTGCCAGCAGCAAAGAGCCGGACAGTTTACGGGGCTACACCTTC.